Below, 25 T cell receptor beta chains from the same sample are listed, as sequenced in a study of regulatory T cells in long-lasting Graves disease. Stated time point: newly diagnosed GD, antithyroid drugs for less than 3 months. Construction of the TCR library relied on RNA isolated from PBMCs. The TCR beta library used iRepertoire HTBI primers with Arm-PCR amplification of CDR3. Each CDR3 protein gets one entry after TCRdb re-called the multiplex PCR reads with MiXCR. The repertoire holds fewer than 550,000 distinct CDR3 sequences, roughly 16% seen once, with around a quarter in the top ten. This same sample was also part of a study on T cells in Graves' hyperthyroidism and ophthalmopathy.

The sequencing here drew on peripheral blood mononuclear cells (PBMCs), taken at new diagnosis, from a patient treated with antithyroid drugs. Receptors were obtained from a woman aged 40-60 years with Graves disease.

Comments on this clonotype: A read error may explain this, as a much larger clone is one base away. The chain recombines TRBV29-1 with TRBJ1-2, with D tentatively TRBD1 (6 bases). The CDR3 sequence is 13 residues long. The germline CDR1 and CDR2 sequences are SQVTM and ANQGSEA. CDR3 nucleotide sequence: TGCAGCGTTGAAGAACCGACAGGTCAAGGCTCCACCTTC. Translation: CSVEEPTGQGSTF.

This clonotype was detected ten times or more. This chain connects TRBV6-1 to TRBJ1-1; TRBD1 aligns across 9 bases. Germline trimming cut 5 bases from V and 3 bases from J; bases unmatched to any gene: 7. The V gene's germline CDR1 is MNHNS and CDR2 SASEGT. The CDR3 sequence is 15 residues long. CDR3 nucleotides: TGTGCCAGCAGTACCGGGACAGGGATGGACACTGAAGCTTTCTTT. This codes for CASSTGTGMDTEAFF.

This clonotype has a count of ten or more. This chain links TRBV18 with TRBJ1-1; D not resolved. The germline V gene has CDR1 KGHSH and CDR2 LQKENI. Trimming stripped 4 bases from V and 5 bases from J, with 11 bases between. The CDR3 consists of 13 residues. The CDR3 region is CASSREPGTEAFF. Here the CDR3 DNA reads TGTGCCAGCTCACGCGAACCCGGGACTGAAGCTTTCTTT.

The J gene is TRBJ2-7, the V gene TRBV7-9; the match to TRBD2 covers 12 bases. The germline V gene encodes CDR1 SEHNR and CDR2 FQNEAQ (reference sequence). Trimming at V came to 5 bases and at J to 0 bases, leaving 5 bases not matched to a gene. CDR3 length equals 16 residues. In DNA form, the CDR3 reads TGTGCCAGCAGCCCACGACTAGCGGGAGACTCCTACGAGCAGTACTTC. Protein product: CASSPRLAGDSYEQYF.

There are many counts of this clonotype. V gene TRBV27 combines with J gene TRBJ2-7; D is tentatively TRBD1 or TRBD2 (6 bases each). The V end lost 6 bases, the J end lost 3 bases, and 18 bases lay between the germline ends. This CDR3 has 15 amino acids. Germline CDR1 reads MNHEY; CDR2 reads SMNVEV (reference sequence). The CDR3 DNA follows: TGTGCCAGCAGCCCCAGTAGGGGGGAAGGCTACGAGCAGTACTTC. Its translation is CASSPSRGEGYEQYF.

The V and J genes are TRBV10-3 and TRBJ2-1; 8 positions agree with TRBD1. CDR1 and CDR2 from the germline V gene are ENHRY and SYGVKD. The CDR3 extends over 15 amino acids. Trimming removed 6 bases from V and 0 bases from J; junction bases left unmatched: 4. The CDR3 reads CAIREDRASYNEQFF. The CDR3 coding sequence is TGTGCCATCAGGGAGGACAGGGCCTCCTACAATGAGCAGTTCTTC.

This clonotype was picked up a small number of times. The rearrangement uses TRBV4-1 and TRBJ2-5; 10 nucleotides agree with TRBD2. The CDR3 covers 16 residues. V lost 4 bases and J lost 4; bases outside the gene matches: 9. Germline lookup yields CDR1 MGHRA and CDR2 YSYEKL. The CDR3 region is CASSPQAGGPLETQYF. In nucleotides, the CDR3 is TGCGCCAGCAGCCCCCAAGCGGGGGGGCCACTAGAGACCCAGTACTTC.

This clonotype has only a few counts. This rearrangement joins TRBV7-2 to TRBJ1-1; no firm D call. CDR3 length equals 14 residues. The germline V gene encodes CDR1 SGHTA and CDR2 FQGNSA. Deletions cut 1 base from V and 4 bases from J, with 10 bases between. In DNA, the CDR3 is TGTGCCAGCAGCTTAGAAGTAAGGGCCACTGAAGCTTTCTTT. Translated: CASSLEVRATEAFF.

The gene calls are TRBV19 and TRBJ2-1, with TRBD2 matching 7 bases. Germline CDR1 LNHDA, CDR2 SQIVND (reference sequence). This CDR3 is built from 14 residues. Trimming took 7 bases from V and 4 from J; bases not matched to a gene: 7. CDR3 sequence (DNA): TGTGCCAGTAACGGCCCGGGGGGATACAATGAGCAGTTCTTC. Protein: CASNGPGGYNEQFF.

This clonotype was detected only a few times. The genes are TRBV3-1 and TRBJ1-2, with D possibly TRBD1 on 6 matching bases. Germline CDR1 reads LGHDT; CDR2 reads YNNKEL (reference sequence). This CDR3 has 15 residues. Deletions cut 1 base from V and 6 bases from J, with 15 bases between. The CDR3 DNA sequence: TGTGCCAGCAGCCAAGTGGCCAGGGGATCGGATGGCTACACCTTC. This codes for CASSQVARGSDGYTF.

This rearrangement joins TRBV11-2 to TRBJ2-1; D might be TRBD2 (6 bases). The CDR3 totals 15 residues. Germline values: CDR1 SGHAT, CDR2 FQNNGV. Deletions cut 5 bases from V and 4 bases from J, with 15 bases between. CDR3 nucleotide sequence: TGTGCCAGCAGCGCTACCCGGGACTCTTACAATGAGCAGTTCTTC. Translation gives CASSATRDSYNEQFF.

This clonotype was recorded many times. The rearrangement joins TRBV3-1 to TRBJ1-2; D possibly corresponds to TRBD1 (5 bases). V gave up 5 bases and J gave up 7 bases, with 20 bases separating them. This CDR3 has 15 amino acids. Germline CDR1 LGHDT, CDR2 YNNKEL (reference sequence). In DNA form, the CDR3 reads TGTGCCAGCAGCACCGGCGGGGCAGACGCGGGTGGCTACACCTTC. It translates to CASSTGGADAGGYTF.

This clonotype was seen more than once but under ten times. One junction end disagrees with the germline gene, perhaps due to a read error. The chain uses TRBV10-3 and TRBJ1-2; TRBD1 might be the D (6 bases). The CDR3 length is 14 residues. Germline lookup yields CDR1 ENHRY and CDR2 SYGVKD. As DNA, the CDR3 is TGTGCCATCAGTGGACAGGACGCTAAGTATGGCTACACCTTC. It encodes CAISGQDAKYGYTF.

This rearrangement joins TRBV12-3 or TRBV12-4 to TRBJ1-2; TRBD1 might be the D (5 bases). V was clipped by 6 bases and J by 4 bases, with 18 bases between them. The CDR3 consists of 15 residues. CDR3 in DNA: TGTGCCAGCAGCCGTCTGAGTAGGGGAAGCTATGGCTACACCTTC. Protein product: CASSRLSRGSYGYTF.

This clonotype was seen at least ten times. This rearrangement joins TRBV30 to TRBJ1-6; D ambiguous. The V end lost 6 bases, the J end lost 7 bases, and 19 bases lay between the germline ends. Germline V lookup: CDR1 GTSNPN, CDR2 SVGIG (reference sequence). The CDR3 extends over 15 amino acids. The CDR3 DNA is TGTGCCTGCCCCGGGCCAACCTGGAGCAATTCACCCCTCCACTTT. It yields the protein CACPGPTWSNSPLHF.

This clonotype was detected only a few times. The chain combines TRBV6-1 with TRBJ2-7; D perhaps matches TRBD2 (6 bases). Germline loops: CDR1 MNHNS, CDR2 SASEGT. CDR3 length: 16 amino acids. V dropped 4 bases and J dropped 7 bases, with 23 bases sitting between them. Written as DNA, the CDR3 is TGTGCCAGCAGTGCGGGGGACGGATCCTCTTGGCGGGAGCAGTACTTC. Encoded protein: CASSAGDGSSWREQYF.

The chain carries TRBV3-1 and TRBJ2-7, with D unclear. The CDR3 loop spans 14 amino acids. Trimming shortened V by 5 bases and J by 7 bases, and 18 bases separated the two germline ends. Germline V gene lookup returns CDR1 LGHDT and CDR2 YNNKEL (reference sequence). The CDR3 spells CASSDLSLLGEQYF. CDR3 nucleotides: TGTGCCAGCAGCGACTTAAGCCTACTGGGGGAGCAGTACTTC.

This clonotype was observed a handful of times. The rearrangement links TRBV9 to TRBJ1-4; a weak D match, TRBD1 (6 bases). Germline CDR1 is SGDLS and CDR2 is YYNGEE. V was clipped by 4 bases and J by 8 bases, with 18 bases between them. CDR3 length equals 15 residues. The CDR3 DNA reads TGTGCCAGCAGCTCCGACGGGCAGGGGCGGGAAAAACTGTTTTTT. It codes for CASSSDGQGREKLFF.

This clonotype was observed a handful of times. The rearrangement links TRBV20-1 to TRBJ1-1, with TRBD1 matching over 8 bases. From germline, CDR1 is DFQATT and CDR2 SNEGSKA (reference sequence). This CDR3 has 13 amino acids. J lost 8 bases, V lost 4 bases, and 9 bases had no gene match. Written as DNA, the CDR3 is TGCAGTGCTACGACAGGGGCGGAAATAGAAGCTTTCTTT. It yields the protein CSATTGAEIEAFF.

In this sample, this clonotype turned up many times. J is TRBJ2-5 and V is TRBV11-2, with TRBD1 matching over 9 bases. Germline V gene lookup returns CDR1 SGHAT and CDR2 FQNNGV. The ends lost 2 bases at V and 5 bases at J; junction bases unmatched: 9. The CDR3 runs to 16 residues. CDR3 residues: CASSLYRDREAETQYF. The CDR3, as DNA: TGTGCCAGCAGCTTATATCGGGACAGGGAGGCGGAGACCCAGTACTTC. The full variable domain, rest sourced from reference TRBV11-2 and TRBJ2-5, is EAGVAQSPRYKIIEKRQSVAFWCNPISGHATLYWYQQILGQGPKLLIQFQNNGVVDDSQLPKDRFSAERLKGVDSTLKIQPAKLEDSAVYLCASSLYRDREAETQYFGPGTRLLVL.

The genes are TRBV10-3 and TRBJ1-6; D might be TRBD1 (5 bases). V gave up 2 bases and J gave up 7 bases, with 15 bases separating them. The CDR3 sequence is 16 residues long. Per germline, CDR1 ENHRY and CDR2 SYGVKD. For the CDR3, the DNA is TGTGCCATCAGTGAGGGGCAGGGAAGAAAAAATTCACCCCTCCACTTT. Amino acid sequence: CAISEGQGRKNSPLHF.

This clonotype occurred many times. The chain links TRBV7-9 to TRBJ2-2; possible D gene TRBD1, 6 bases. The CDR3 has 15 residues. V lost 5 bases and J lost 3, with 13 bases in between. Germline values: CDR1 SEHNR, CDR2 FQNEAQ (reference sequence). The chain's CDR3 is CASSPAGADTGELFF. DNA for the CDR3: TGTGCCAGCAGCCCCGCAGGGGCTGACACCGGGGAGCTGTTTTTT. Combining the CDR3 with reference TRBV7-9 and TRBJ2-2 gives the whole variable domain DTGVSQNPRHKITKRGQNVTFRCDPISEHNRLYWYRQTLGQGPEFLTYFQNEAQLEKSRLLSDRFSAERPKGSFSTLEIQRTEQGDSAMYLCASSPAGADTGELFFGEGSRLTVL.

This clonotype was counted many times. The rearrangement joins TRBV29-1 to TRBJ1-1, with D possibly TRBD1 on 5 matching bases. The CDR3 is 14 amino acids. CDR1 and CDR2 (germline): SQVTM, ANQGSEA. V lost 3 bases and J lost 0, with 11 bases in between. CDR3 nucleotide sequence: TGCAGCGTTGATGTTCAGGGCATGAACACTGAAGCTTTCTTT. The encoded protein is CSVDVQGMNTEAFF.

This chain connects TRBV4-1 to TRBJ1-1; 7 nucleotides agree with TRBD1. With V trimmed by 9 bases and J by 5 bases, 9 bases remained unmatched. This CDR3 spans 13 amino acids. Germline loops: CDR1 MGHRA, CDR2 YSYEKL. CDR3: CASKQTGNTEAFF. CDR3 DNA: TGCGCCAGTAAACAGACAGGGAATACTGAAGCTTTCTTT.

This clonotype was seen many times. This chain uses TRBV3-1 with TRBJ2-7, with 8 bases identical to TRBD2. Germline V gene data show CDR1 as LGHDT and CDR2 as YNNKEL (reference sequence). This CDR3 has 14 amino acids. Losses at the gene ends were 4 bases for V and 3 bases for J; bases not matched to a gene: 5. The CDR3 region is CASSPGTRVYEQYF. CDR3 in DNA: TGTGCCAGCAGCCCCGGGACTAGGGTCTACGAGCAGTACTTC.